The entry below gives a single T cell receptor (beta chain) sequence along with its context. The data originate from a study of blood T cells in healthy people across ages. Trimming took off 7 bases at V and 1 base at J, with 10 bases between the two ends. Per the germline V gene, CDR1 is SQVTM and CDR2 is ANQGSEA. This CDR3 comprises 13 residues. Sample-barcoded 5' priming and a J-beta primer mix drove a second PCR of roughly 7 to 11 cycles. No fewer than 3 million CDR3-containing paired-end reads came from each sample. One entry per CDR3 protein, called by TCRdb with MiXCR from the 5' RACE reads. This sample has 1.5 million to 2 million distinct CDR3 sequences, with roughly 28% found just once.

The chain employs TRBV29-1 and TRBJ2-2; possibly TRBD1 for D (5 bases). This clonotype originated in a woman younger than 45 in good health. The sequencing input was blood. The CDR3 is CSARTRNTGELFF. The CDR3 bases are TGCAGCGCTCGGACAAGGAACACCGGGGAGCTGTTTTTT.